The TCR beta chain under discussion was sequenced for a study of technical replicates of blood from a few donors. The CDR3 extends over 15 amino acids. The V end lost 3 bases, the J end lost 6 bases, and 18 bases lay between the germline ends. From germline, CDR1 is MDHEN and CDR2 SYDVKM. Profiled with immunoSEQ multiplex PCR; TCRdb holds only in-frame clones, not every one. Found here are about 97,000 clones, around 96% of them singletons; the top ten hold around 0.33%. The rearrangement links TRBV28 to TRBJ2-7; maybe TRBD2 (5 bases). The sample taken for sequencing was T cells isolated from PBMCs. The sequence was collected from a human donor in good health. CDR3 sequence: CASSLEVVRITEQYF. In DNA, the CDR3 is TGTGCCAGCAGTTTGGAGGTGGTAAGGATAACCGAGCAGTACTTC.